The sequence of this T cell receptor beta chain was determined in a study of tumor and adjacent non-tumor tissue in lung cancer. For the study at large: Patients comprised approximately eleven adenocarcinoma, a couple of squamous cell carcinoma and 1 small cell lung cancer. Samples averaged roughly 4.3 million productive TCRbeta reads each. Findings and limits, study-wide: In normal lung, the top 100 clones were significantly more dominant than in tumor.

CDR3 size: 15 residues. J gave up 4 bases and V 5 bases, and 9 bases lay outside the gene matches. The sample holds many counts of this clonotype. Its antigen is not identified. The template was RNA from unsorted bulk tissue. This non-tumor lung sample came from over 3 cm beyond the tumor edge. A modified ARM-PCR protocol with three rounds of nested PCR amplified TCRbeta. A single record per CDR3 protein comes from TCRdb applying MiXCR to the multiplex PCR reads. The sample lists approximately 110,000 distinct CDR3 sequences; about 65% were seen once. The sample consisted of distant non-tumor lung tissue. The rearrangement uses TRBV12-3 or TRBV12-4 and TRBJ1-2, with 8 bases matching TRBD1. The clonotype originates from a man aged 55 to 70 with non-small cell lung cancer. Written as DNA, the CDR3 is TGTGCCAGCAGTCATGGACAGGGAGAGGCCTATGGCTACACCTTC. Amino acids: CASSHGQGEAYGYTF.